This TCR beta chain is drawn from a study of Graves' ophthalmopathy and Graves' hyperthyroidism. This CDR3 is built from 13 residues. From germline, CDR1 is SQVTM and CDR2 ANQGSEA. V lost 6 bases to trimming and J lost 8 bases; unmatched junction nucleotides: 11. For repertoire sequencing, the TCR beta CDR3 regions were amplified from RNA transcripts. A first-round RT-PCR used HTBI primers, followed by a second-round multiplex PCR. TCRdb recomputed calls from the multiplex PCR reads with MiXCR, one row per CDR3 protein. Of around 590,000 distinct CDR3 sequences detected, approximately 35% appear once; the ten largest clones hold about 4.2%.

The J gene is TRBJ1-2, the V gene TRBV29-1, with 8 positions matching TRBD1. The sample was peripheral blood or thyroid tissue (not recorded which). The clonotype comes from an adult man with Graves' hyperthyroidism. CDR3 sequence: CSVTWGQAEGYTF. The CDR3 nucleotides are TGCAGCGTGACTTGGGGACAGGCGGAGGGCTACACCTTC.